The rows below give T cell receptor beta chains drawn from one sample of a study of blood T cell repertoires in COVID-19. Some clones are missing from TCRdb's copy, which holds only in-frame ones; the method was immunoSEQ multiplex PCR. The sample lists 150,000 or so clones, approximately 78% occurring once. The specimen sequenced was peripheral blood. These receptors came from a human donor with acute or convalescent COVID-19. The donor label of this sample is uncertain. The CDR3 runs from the conserved cysteine through the conserved F or W. Each record gives: D gene, V gene, clone size, CDR3 length, J gene, CDR3 protein, CDR3 DNA. D genes are given only for firm matches. Some rows mark clone size as missing; the rest say once, few, many or name a class of expanded clone.

TRBD2	TRBV2	NA	15	TRBJ2-1	CASRPTSGAYNEQFF	TGTGCCAGCAGGCCGACTAGCGGGGCTTACAATGAGCAGTTCTTC
NA	TRBV11-2	NA	15	TRBJ1-4	CASSPGRRADEKLFF	TGTGCCAGCAGCCCGGGGCGGAGGGCGGATGAAAAACTGTTTTTT
NA	TRBV9	once	13	TRBJ1-1	CASSPGGRTEAFF	TGTGCCAGCAGCCCGGGGGGGCGGACTGAAGCTTTCTTT
TRBD1	TRBV19	NA	15	TRBJ1-2	CASSTSGQGAYGYTF	TGTGCCAGTAGTACCTCTGGACAGGGGGCTTATGGCTACACCTTC
TRBD2	TRBV9	few	14	TRBJ2-5	CASSVGGGFETQYF	TGTGCCAGCAGCGTAGGCGGGGGGTTCGAGACCCAGTACTTC
TRBD1	TRBV9	once	11	TRBJ2-7	CASGTEYEQYF	TGTGCCAGCGGGACAGAATACGAGCAGTACTTC
TRBD1	TRBV19	NA	15	TRBJ1-6	CASSMTGVYNSPLHF	TGTGCCAGTAGTATGACAGGGGTCTATAATTCACCCCTCCACTTT
TRBD1	TRBV19	NA	16	TRBJ2-3	CASTNRGLGGTDTQYF	TGTGCCAGTACGAACAGGGGCTTGGGGGGCACAGATACGCAGTATTTT
NA	TRBV6-5	NA	15	TRBJ1-1	CASSWGDPRNTEAFF	TGTGCCAGCAGTTGGGGGGACCCTAGGAACACTGAAGCTTTCTTT
NA	TRBV5-6	NA	17	TRBJ2-6	CASSLAGGETGANVLTF	TGTGCCAGCAGCTTGGCCGGAGGGGAAACTGGGGCCAACGTCCTGACTTTC
TRBD1	TRBV7-2	NA	15	TRBJ1-5	CASSPRDRGNQPQHF	TGTGCCAGCAGCCCCAGGGACAGGGGGAATCAGCCCCAGCATTTT
TRBD2	TRBV11-1	NA	15	TRBJ2-3	CASSLRGGLTDTQYF	TGTGCCAGCAGCTTGCGGGGGGGCCTGACAGATACGCAGTATTTT
NA	TRBV4-1	NA	16	TRBJ1-2	CASSHYLRDSNYGYTF	TGCGCCAGCAGCCATTACCTCAGGGACTCTAACTATGGCTACACCTTC
NA	TRBV5-1	NA	16	TRBJ2-2	CASSLVATPNTGELFF	TGCGCCAGCAGCTTGGTGGCCACCCCGAACACCGGGGAGCTGTTTTTT
NA	TRBV7-9	NA	14	TRBJ1-2	CASSPAGANYGYTF	TGTGCCAGCAGCCCCGCGGGAGCTAACTATGGCTACACCTTC
TRBD1	TRBV19	NA	13	TRBJ1-2	CASRGQGTYGYTF	TGTGCCAGTAGGGGACAGGGTACCTATGGCTACACCTTC
NA	TRBV3-1/TRBV3-2	once	14	TRBJ1-1	CASSLRARGTEAFF	TGTGCCAGCAGCCTGCGGGCGCGGGGGACTGAAGCTTTCTTT